There are a few counts of the clone carrying this TCR beta chain. Produced via immunoSEQ multiplex PCR; TCRdb's table is partial and in-frame only. Of about 110,000 clones detected, 80% to 90% appear once; the ten largest clones hold around 2%. Germline loops: CDR1 MNHNY, CDR2 SVGAGI (reference sequence). Trimming removed 7 bases from V and 2 bases from J; junction bases left unmatched: 11. This CDR3 has 16 amino acids. The sample originates from a study of blood T cell repertoires in COVID-19. As for the study in general: PBMCs, B-cell-depleted T cells, or T cells were the source of the cDNA or gDNA that made up the material.

This sequence originates from a human donor in a cohort sampled during active COVID-19. The sample taken for sequencing was peripheral blood. J is TRBJ2-3 and V is TRBV6-6, with TRBD2 identical over 8 bases. CDR3 sequence reads: CASTRGSGSITDTQYF. The CDR3 bases are TGTGCCAGCACCCGGGGGAGCGGGAGTATCACAGATACGCAGTATTTT.